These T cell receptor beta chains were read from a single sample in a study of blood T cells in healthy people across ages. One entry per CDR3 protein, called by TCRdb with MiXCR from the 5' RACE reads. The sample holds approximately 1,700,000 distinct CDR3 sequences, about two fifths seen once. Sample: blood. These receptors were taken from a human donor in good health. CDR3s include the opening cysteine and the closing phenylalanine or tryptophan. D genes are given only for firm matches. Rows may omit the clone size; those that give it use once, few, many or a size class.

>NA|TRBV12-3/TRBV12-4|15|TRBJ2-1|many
TGTGCCAGCACCAAAGGGGGGGGAGGATACAATGAGCAGTTCTTC
CASTKGGGGYNEQFF
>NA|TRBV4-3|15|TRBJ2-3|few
TGCGCCAGCAGCCAAGTTCACACGGTCACAGATACGCAGTATTTT
CASSQVHTVTDTQYF
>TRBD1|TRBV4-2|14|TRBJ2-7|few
TGTGCCAGCAGCCAAGCCGGGACAGGGGGCGAGCAGTACTTC
CASSQAGTGGEQYF
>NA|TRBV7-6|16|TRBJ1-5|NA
TGTGCCAGCAGCTTAGGGATCAGGGAAAGCAATCAGCCCCAGCATTTT
CASSLGIRESNQPQHF
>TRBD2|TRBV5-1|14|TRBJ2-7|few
TGCGCCAGCAGATCAGCGGGGGGAAACTACGAGCAGTACTTC
CASRSAGGNYEQYF
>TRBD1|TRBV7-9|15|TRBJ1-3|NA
TGTGCCAGCAGCTCCTTGCAGGGGGCTGGAAACACCATATATTTT
CASSSLQGAGNTIYF
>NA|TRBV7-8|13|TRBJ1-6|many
TGTGCCAGCAGTTCCCCGGGGGGGTCACCCCTCCACTTT
CASSSPGGSPLHF
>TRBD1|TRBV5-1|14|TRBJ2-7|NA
TGCGCCAGCAGCCGCCGGGACAGGAACTACGAGCAGTACTTC
CASSRRDRNYEQYF
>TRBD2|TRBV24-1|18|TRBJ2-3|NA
TGTGCCACCAGTGTGTGGACTAGCGGGGGGGGGCTCACAGATACGCAGTATTTT
CATSVWTSGGGLTDTQYF
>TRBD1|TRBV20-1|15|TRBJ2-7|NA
TGCAGTGCTAGCGTCGGACAGGGGTTTACCTACGAGCAGTACTTC
CSASVGQGFTYEQYF
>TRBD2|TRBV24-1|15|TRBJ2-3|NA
TGTGCCACCAGACGCTACGGGGGGGCCGGAGATACGCAGTATTTT
CATRRYGGAGDTQYF
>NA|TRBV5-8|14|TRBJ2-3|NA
TGTGCCAGCAGCTTCGGAATGAGGACAGATACGCAGTATTTT
CASSFGMRTDTQYF
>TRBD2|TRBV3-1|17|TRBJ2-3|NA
TGTGCCAGCAGCCAGGGGATCACTAGCGGGGCAACAGATACGCAGTATTTT
CASSQGITSGATDTQYF
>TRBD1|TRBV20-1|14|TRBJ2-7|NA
TGCAGTGCTAGCCAGACAGGGGCACTCTACGAGCAGTACTTC
CSASQTGALYEQYF
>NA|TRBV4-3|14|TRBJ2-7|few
TGCGCCAGCAGCCAAGAGTTGATAGGTTACGAGCAGTACTTC
CASSQELIGYEQYF
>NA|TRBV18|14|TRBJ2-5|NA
TGTGCCAGCTCACCAGGGATCGCTCAAGAGACCCAGTACTTC
CASSPGIAQETQYF
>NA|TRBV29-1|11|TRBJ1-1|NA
TGCGGCGTTGACTTCATCTCCGAAGCTTTCTTT
CGVDFISEAFF
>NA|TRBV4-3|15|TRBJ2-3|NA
TGCGCCAGCAGCCAAGATTCGGCAGGCACAGGTACGCAGTATTTT
CASSQDSAGTGTQYF
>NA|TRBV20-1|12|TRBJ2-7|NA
TGCAGTGCTAGAGAATCTTTCGAGGAGCAGTACTTC
CSARESFEEQYF
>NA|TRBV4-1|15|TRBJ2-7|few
TGCGCCAGCAGCCAAGAGGGTAGCGTGGTATACGAGCAGTACTTC
CASSQEGSVVYEQYF
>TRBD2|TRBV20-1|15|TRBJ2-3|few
TGCAGTGTCATAGATTTTACTAGCGGAATAGATACGCAGTATTTT
CSVIDFTSGIDTQYF
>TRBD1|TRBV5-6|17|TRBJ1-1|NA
TGTGCCAGCAGCCCCTCCCGAGGGGGCAACATGAACACTGAAGCTTTCTTT
CASSPSRGGNMNTEAFF
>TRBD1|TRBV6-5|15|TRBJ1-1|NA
TGTGCCAGCAGTTACTCAGGGGGCTCAGACACTGAAGCTTTCTTT
CASSYSGGSDTEAFF
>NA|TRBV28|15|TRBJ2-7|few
TGTGCCAGCCTCGTCGGGCAGCCGGGGTACTACGAGCAGTACTTC
CASLVGQPGYYEQYF
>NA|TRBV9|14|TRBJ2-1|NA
TGTGCCAGCAGCGTAGTGCTAGGGCCTGGGGAGCAGTTCTTC
CASSVVLGPGEQFF
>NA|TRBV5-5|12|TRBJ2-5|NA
TGTGCCAGCAGCTTGGCCCGGGAGCAGCAGTACTTC
CASSLAREQQYF
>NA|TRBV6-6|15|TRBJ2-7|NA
TGTGCCAGCAGTTACGTGGCGGCAAGCTCCTACGAGCAGTACTTC
CASSYVAASSYEQYF
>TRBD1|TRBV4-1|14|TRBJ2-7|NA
TGCGCCAGCAGCCAAGATCCAGGGGGCGAGGCCCAGTACTTC
CASSQDPGGEAQYF
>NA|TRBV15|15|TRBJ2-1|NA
TGTGCCACCAGAGCAAGCGGGACAATTTACAATGAGCAGTTCTTC
CATRASGTIYNEQFF
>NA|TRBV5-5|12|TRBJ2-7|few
TGTGCCAGCGCAGGGAGCAGCCACGAGCAGTACTTC
CASAGSSHEQYF
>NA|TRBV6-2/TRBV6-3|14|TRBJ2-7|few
TGTGCCAGCAAGTTCCCAAACAGCTGGGACGAGCAGTACTTC
CASKFPNSWDEQYF
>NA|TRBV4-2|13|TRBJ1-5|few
TGTGCCAGCAGCCAAGAAGGCTTTCAGCCCCAGCATTTT
CASSQEGFQPQHF
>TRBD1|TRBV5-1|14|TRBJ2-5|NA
TGCGCCAACAGCGCAGGACAGGGTGGAGAGACCCAGTACTTC
CANSAGQGGETQYF
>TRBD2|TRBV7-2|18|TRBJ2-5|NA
TGTGCCAGCAGCTTAGTCTTTGGCCTAGCGGGGGTCCAAGAGACCCAGTACTTC
CASSLVFGLAGVQETQYF
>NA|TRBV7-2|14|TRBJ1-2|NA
TGTGCCAGCAGCTTAGGAAGCAGGGTAGAGGGCTACACCTTC
CASSLGSRVEGYTF
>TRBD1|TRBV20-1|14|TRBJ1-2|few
TGCAGTGCCCCAGGGACAGGGGTTTTGGGTGGCTACACCTTC
CSAPGTGVLGGYTF
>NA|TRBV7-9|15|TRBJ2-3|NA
TGTGCCAGCAGCTCCCGCCAAGGGCTTACAGATACGCAGTATTTT
CASSSRQGLTDTQYF
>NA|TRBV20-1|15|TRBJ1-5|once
TGCAGTGCTAGAGATCCTGGCACAGGCAATCAGCCCCAGCATTTT
CSARDPGTGNQPQHF
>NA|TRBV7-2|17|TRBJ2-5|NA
TGTGCCAGCAGCCAGAACTTACAGGGCCGGCGGGAAGAGACCCAGTACTTC
CASSQNLQGRREETQYF
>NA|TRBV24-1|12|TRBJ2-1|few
TGTGCCACCAGAGACAACTACAATGAGCAGTTCTTC
CATRDNYNEQFF
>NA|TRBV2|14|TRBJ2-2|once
TGTGCCAGCAAACGAGGGGGGAACACCGGGGAGCTGTTTTTT
CASKRGGNTGELFF
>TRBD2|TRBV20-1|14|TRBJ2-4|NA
TGCAGTGCTAACGGGGGGTTAGCCAAAAACATTCAGTACTTC
CSANGGLAKNIQYF
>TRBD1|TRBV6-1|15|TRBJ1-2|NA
TGTGCCAGCAGCCCCAGGCCCACAGGGGACTATGGCTACACCTTC
CASSPRPTGDYGYTF
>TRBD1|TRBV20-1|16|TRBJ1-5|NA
TGCAGTGCTAGAGCTGGACAGGGTGGGGGCAATCAGCCCCAGCATTTT
CSARAGQGGGNQPQHF
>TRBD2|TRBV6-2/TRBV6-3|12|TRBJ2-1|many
TGTGCCTCCGGTCCTAGCGGCGATGAGCAGTTCTTC
CASGPSGDEQFF
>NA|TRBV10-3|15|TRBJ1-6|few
TGTGCCATCAGTGAGTTGGATACGAATAATTCACCCCTCCACTTT
CAISELDTNNSPLHF
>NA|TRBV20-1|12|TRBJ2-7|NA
TGCAGTGCTGCGGACCGCTGGGGCGAGCAGTACTTC
CSAADRWGEQYF
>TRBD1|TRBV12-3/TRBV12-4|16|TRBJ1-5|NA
TGTGCCAGCAGCCCTAGACAGGGAGAATTTAATCAGCCCCAGCATTTT
CASSPRQGEFNQPQHF
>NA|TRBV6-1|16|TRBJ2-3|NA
TGTGCCAGCAGTTACGGCTTGACGGCTAGCACAGATACGCAGTATTTT
CASSYGLTASTDTQYF
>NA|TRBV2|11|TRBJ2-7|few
TGTGCCAGCATCGGGTACTACGAGCAGTACTTC
CASIGYYEQYF
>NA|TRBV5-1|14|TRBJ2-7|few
TGCGCCAGCAGCTTGGTGACAGCCGTTAACGAGCAGTACTTC
CASSLVTAVNEQYF
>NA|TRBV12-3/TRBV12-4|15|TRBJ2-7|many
TGTGCCAGCAGCCCTGAATGGGGGAATAGGTACGAGCAGTACTTC
CASSPEWGNRYEQYF
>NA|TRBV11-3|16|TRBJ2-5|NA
TGTGCCAGCAGCTTATCGGTGTCTAGCCTCCAAGAGACCCAGTACTTC
CASSLSVSSLQETQYF
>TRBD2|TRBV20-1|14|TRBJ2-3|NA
TGCAGTGCTAGTTTGCGGGGGTACACAGATACACAGTATTTT
CSASLRGYTDTQYF